Only one count was recorded for the clone carrying this TCR beta chain. These data are taken from a study of blood T cell repertoires in COVID-19. Background on the study: Samples taken during acute and convalescent COVID-19 were collected in the United States, Italy and Spain.

Assay: immunoSEQ multiplex PCR; the TCRdb copy retains only in-frame clones and omits some. This repertoire shows roughly 140,000 clones, over 75% found once; its top ten account for 13%. Germline loops: CDR1 SGHRS, CDR2 YFSETQ. J lost 7 bases, V lost 4 bases, and 15 bases had no gene match. This CDR3 region has 17 residues. The V call is TRBV5-1, the J call TRBJ2-1, with 9 bases identical to TRBD1. Sequences were obtained from peripheral blood. The sequence came from a man aged 55 to 70 with active or convalescent COVID-19. The chain's CDR3 is CASSGGQWDRARNEQFF. For the CDR3, the DNA is TGCGCCAGCAGCGGGGGGCAATGGGACAGGGCCCGGAATGAGCAGTTCTTC.